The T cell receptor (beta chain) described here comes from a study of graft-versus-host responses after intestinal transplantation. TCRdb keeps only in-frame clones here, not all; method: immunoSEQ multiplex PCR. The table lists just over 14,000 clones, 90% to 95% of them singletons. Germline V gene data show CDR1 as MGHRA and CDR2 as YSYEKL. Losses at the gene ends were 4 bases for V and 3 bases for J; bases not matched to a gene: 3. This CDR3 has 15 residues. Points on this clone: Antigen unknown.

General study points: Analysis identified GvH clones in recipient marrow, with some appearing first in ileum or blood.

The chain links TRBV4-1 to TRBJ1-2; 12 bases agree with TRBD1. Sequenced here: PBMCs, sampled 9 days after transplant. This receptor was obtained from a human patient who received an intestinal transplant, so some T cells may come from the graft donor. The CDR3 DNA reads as TGCGCCAGCAGCCCGGGACAGGGGGCCGACTATGGCTACACCTTC. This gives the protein CASSPGQGADYGYTF.